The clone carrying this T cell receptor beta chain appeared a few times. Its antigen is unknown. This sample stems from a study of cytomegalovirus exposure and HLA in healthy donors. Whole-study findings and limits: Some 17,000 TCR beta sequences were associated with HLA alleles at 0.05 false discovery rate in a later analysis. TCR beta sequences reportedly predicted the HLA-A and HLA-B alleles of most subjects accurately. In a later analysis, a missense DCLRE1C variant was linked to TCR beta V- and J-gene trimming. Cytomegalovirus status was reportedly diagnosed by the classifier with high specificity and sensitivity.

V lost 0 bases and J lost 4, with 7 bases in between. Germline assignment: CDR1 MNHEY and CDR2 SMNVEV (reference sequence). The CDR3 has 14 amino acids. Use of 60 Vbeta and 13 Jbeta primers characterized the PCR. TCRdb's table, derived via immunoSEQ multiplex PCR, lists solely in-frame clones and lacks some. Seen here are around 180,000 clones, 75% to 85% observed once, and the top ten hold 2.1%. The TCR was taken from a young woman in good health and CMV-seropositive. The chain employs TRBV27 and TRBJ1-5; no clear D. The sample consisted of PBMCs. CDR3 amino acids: CASSLSETNQPQHF. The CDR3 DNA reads TGTGCCAGCAGTTTATCCGAGACAAATCAGCCCCAGCATTTT.